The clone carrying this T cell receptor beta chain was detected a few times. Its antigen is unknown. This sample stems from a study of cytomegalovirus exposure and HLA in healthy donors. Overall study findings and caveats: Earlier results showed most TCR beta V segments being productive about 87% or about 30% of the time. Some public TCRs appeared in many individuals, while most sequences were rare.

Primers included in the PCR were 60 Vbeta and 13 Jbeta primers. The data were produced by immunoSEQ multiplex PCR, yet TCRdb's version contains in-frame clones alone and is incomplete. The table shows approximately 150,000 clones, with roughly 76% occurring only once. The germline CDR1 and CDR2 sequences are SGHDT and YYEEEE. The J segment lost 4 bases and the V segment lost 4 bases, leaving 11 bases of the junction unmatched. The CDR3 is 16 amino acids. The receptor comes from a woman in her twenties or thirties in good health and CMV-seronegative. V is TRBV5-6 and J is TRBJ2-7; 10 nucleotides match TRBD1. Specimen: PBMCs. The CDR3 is CASSAGTGVFLYEQYF. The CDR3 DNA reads TGTGCCAGCAGCGCGGGGACAGGGGTTTTTCTTTACGAGCAGTACTTC.